These 32 T cell receptor beta chains were sequenced from one sample in a study of T-cell memory formation after mild COVID-19. Via MiXCR, TCRdb re-called the 5' RACE reads, giving one row per CDR3 protein. The table records roughly 400,000 distinct CDR3 sequences, approximately 16% of them present only once. Sequenced material: PBMCs or a T cell subset sorted from them (not recorded which). The receptors shown here come from a man aged 18 to 30 who had mild COVID-19 (a few samples of this study predate the infection). Cell type and time point are not known.

The chain recombines TRBV2 with TRBJ2-7; D remains ambiguous. Trimming shortened V by 0 bases and J by 5 bases, and 8 bases separated the two germline ends. Germline V CDR1 and CDR2: SNHLY, FYNNEI. The CDR3 covers 13 residues. The CDR3 region has the DNA TGTGCCAGCAGTGAAGCTCAGATCCACGAGCAGTACTTC. Its protein is CASSEAQIHEQYF.

The V gene is TRBV5-1, the J gene TRBJ2-5; TRBD1 aligns across 9 bases. Germline V CDR1 and CDR2: SGHRS, YFSETQ. The CDR3 consists of 15 residues. Trimming took 4 bases from V and 4 from J; bases not matched to a gene: 8. The CDR3 is CASSAIQGAVETQYF. The CDR3 DNA is TGCGCCAGCAGCGCCATACAGGGGGCGGTAGAGACCCAGTACTTC.

This clonotype has at least ten counts. The chain carries TRBV7-2 and TRBJ2-7; D call uncertain. The CDR3 totals 14 residues. The V end was cut by 1 base, the J end by 3 bases, with 10 bases between. Germline CDR1 is SGHTA and CDR2 is FQGNSA. CDR3 DNA: TGTGCCAGCAGCTTAGGTTACGGATTCTACGAGCAGTACTTC. This gives the protein CASSLGYGFYEQYF.

This clonotype was counted ten times or more. V and J are TRBV27 and TRBJ2-1; no clear D gene. The CDR3 sequence is 11 residues long. Trimming removed 6 bases from V and 4 bases from J, with 4 bases in between. Germline values: CDR1 MNHEY, CDR2 SMNVEV (reference sequence). This CDR3 is CASRPYNEQFF. CDR3 DNA sequence: TGTGCCAGCAGACCGTACAATGAGCAGTTCTTC.

The chain joins TRBV6-5 to TRBJ1-4; D gene ambiguous. V gave up 0 bases and J gave up 11 bases, with 16 bases separating them. Germline V gives CDR1 MNHEY, CDR2 SVGAGI. The CDR3 covers 15 residues. CDR3 nucleotide sequence: TGTGCCAGCAGTTACTCGAGTGTCGGAGGGCACAAACTGTTTTTT. Translating it yields CASSYSSVGGHKLFF.

This clonotype came up a few times. The gene calls are TRBV5-1 and TRBJ1-1, with D possibly TRBD1 on 6 matching bases. CDR3 length equals 14 residues. CDR1 and CDR2 from the germline V gene are SGHRS and YFSETQ. The germline V and J ends were trimmed by 0 bases and 6 bases, with 12 bases remaining between them. The CDR3 coding sequence is TGCGCCAGCAGCTTGGCCAAAGGGGGGGCTGAAGCTTTCTTT. It encodes CASSLAKGGAEAFF.

The V call is TRBV27, the J call TRBJ1-1; 7 nucleotides line up with TRBD1. The CDR3 sequence is 16 residues long. V trimming: 5 bases; J trimming: 5 bases; junction bases outside the gene matches: 14. Germline assignment: CDR1 MNHEY and CDR2 SMNVEV (reference sequence). The chain's CDR3 is CASSATGRMSKTEAFF. CDR3 in DNA: TGTGCCAGCAGTGCGACAGGGCGGATGAGCAAAACTGAAGCTTTCTTT.

V gene TRBV9 combines with J gene TRBJ2-3; D gene uncertain. This CDR3 comprises 13 residues. V shed 0 bases and J shed 3 bases, with 5 bases lying between them. Germline CDR1 reads SGDLS; CDR2 reads YYNGEE. In DNA, the CDR3 is TGTGCCAGCAGCGTAGAACAGACAGATACGCAGTATTTT. Translation: CASSVEQTDTQYF.

This clonotype was detected once. The chain links TRBV5-4 to TRBJ1-6; maybe TRBD1 (5 bases). The CDR3 is 13 amino acids. Trimming took off 4 bases at V and 10 bases at J, with 12 bases between the two ends. Germline lookup yields CDR1 SGHNT and CDR2 YYREEE (reference sequence). The CDR3 DNA follows: TGTGCCAGCAGCCCGCCGCGGGGGTCACCCCTCCACTTT. Translating it yields CASSPPRGSPLHF.

The DNA of the CDR3 is TGCGCCAGCAGCCAAGTTTGGGGAGGGCAGAGCACAGATACGCAGTATTTT. Its protein product is CASSQVWGGQSTDTQYF. The chain combines TRBV4-1 with TRBJ2-3; 7 positions match TRBD2. Looked up from germline, CDR1 is MGHRA and CDR2 is YSYEKL. After removal of 1 base from V and 0 bases from J, the junction contained 7 bases not matched to a gene. This CDR3 region has 17 residues.

This clonotype was detected only once. This chain joins TRBV20-1 and TRBJ1-1; D ambiguous. The CDR3 is 13 amino acids. Trimming left V 0 bases short and J 1 base short, with 6 bases between. Per the germline V gene, CDR1 is DFQATT and CDR2 is SNEGSKA (reference sequence). CDR3 sequence (DNA): TGCAGTGCTAGAGATGGCGGGAACACTGAAGCTTTCTTT. This encodes CSARDGGNTEAFF.

This clonotype was recorded many times. This chain connects TRBV3-1 to TRBJ2-6; no clear D gene. The CDR3 consists of 13 residues. The V gene's germline CDR1 is LGHDT and CDR2 YNNKEL (reference sequence). V lost 4 bases, J lost 0 bases, and 1 base lay in between. In DNA form, the CDR3 reads TGTGCCAGCAGCCCCTCTGGGGCCAACGTCCTGACTTTC. Its translation: CASSPSGANVLTF.

This clonotype was seen many times. The genes are TRBV12-3 or TRBV12-4 and TRBJ2-4; D gene unclear. V was cut by 6 bases and J by 8 bases, with 5 bases left in between. This CDR3 has 10 residues. In DNA form, the CDR3 reads TGTGCCAGCAGCGGTGACATTCAGTACTTC. Translated, it gives CASSGDIQYF.

This clonotype was counted only a few times. In DNA, the CDR3 is TGTGCCAGCAGTGCGGGAGAGGTCGGGACTGAAGCTTTCTTT. It yields the protein CASSAGEVGTEAFF. The chain joins TRBV27 to TRBJ1-1; D remains unclear. The CDR3 sequence is 14 residues long. Trimming removed 5 bases at V and 5 bases at J, with 15 bases between. Germline V gene sequence: CDR1 MNHEY, CDR2 SMNVEV (reference sequence).

There are a few counts of this clonotype. V usage is TRBV7-3 and J usage is TRBJ2-3; 7 bases are shared with TRBD2. CDR3 length: 16 amino acids. Trimming cost V 2 bases and J 2 bases; bases outside gene matches: 7. The germline CDR1 and CDR2 sequences are SGHTA and FQGTGA. The CDR3 coding sequence is TGTGCCAGCAGCTTACTAGCGGCCGGCCTCACAGATACGCAGTATTTT. Its translation: CASSLLAAGLTDTQYF.

The rearrangement joins TRBV20-1 to TRBJ1-3; D gene ambiguous. The CDR3 loop spans 13 amino acids. Germline V lookup: CDR1 DFQATT, CDR2 SNEGSKA (reference sequence). V was cut by 5 bases and J by 4 bases, with 12 bases left in between. The CDR3 region is CSAPGLGGNTIYF. In nucleotides, the CDR3 is TGCAGTGCTCCCGGCCTCGGGGGAAACACCATATATTTT.

This clonotype was detected a few times. The V and J genes are TRBV7-9 and TRBJ1-1; a possible D gene is TRBD1 (5 bases). Trimming stripped 2 bases from V and 4 bases from J, with 14 bases between. This CDR3 is built from 15 residues. CDR1 is SEHNR and CDR2 is FQNEAQ in the germline V gene (reference sequence). CDR3: CASSLLGGVSTEAFF. The CDR3 DNA sequence: TGTGCCAGCAGCTTACTGGGGGGAGTTAGCACTGAAGCTTTCTTT.

This clonotype was counted only a few times. The chain uses TRBV7-3 and TRBJ2-1, with D hard to call. The length of the CDR3 is 13 residues. CDR1 and CDR2 from the germline V gene are SGHTA and FQGTGA. The ends were cut back, 1 base at V and 7 bases at J, with 8 bases in the middle. CDR3 protein: CASSLSSQNEQFF. In DNA, the CDR3 is TGTGCCAGCAGCTTAAGTTCTCAGAATGAGCAGTTCTTC.

The chain combines TRBV23-1 with TRBJ2-4; a possible D gene is TRBD1 (5 bases). TRBV23-1 is an ORF, with its function uncertain. The CDR3 contains 15 residues. Trimming removed 7 bases at V and 0 bases at J, with 13 bases between. As DNA, the CDR3 is TGCGCCAGCACCCAGGGTACCGGAGCCAAAAACATTCAGTACTTC. This encodes CASTQGTGAKNIQYF.

The V call is TRBV12-3 or TRBV12-4, the J call TRBJ2-2, with 11 bases that match TRBD2. V shed 8 bases, J shed 4 bases, and the junction held 9 bases outside the gene matches. The CDR3 covers 16 residues. CDR3 nucleotide sequence: TGTGCCAGCCGCCCAGGACTAGCGGGTAGCACCGGGGAGCTGTTTTTT. Translated: CASRPGLAGSTGELFF.

Only a few counts were recorded for this clonotype. The V call is TRBV10-1, the J call TRBJ2-3, with D possibly being TRBD2 (7 bases). Germline-derived CDR1 and CDR2 are WNHNN and SYGVQD (reference sequence). The CDR3 loop spans 15 amino acids. V lost 8 bases, J lost 4 bases, and 19 bases lay in between. Here the CDR3 reads CASGSGGGPSDTQYF. CDR3 nucleotide sequence: TGCGCCAGCGGGTCTGGCGGGGGCCCTTCAGATACGCAGTATTTT.

This clonotype was observed at least ten times. The rearrangement uses TRBV6-1 and TRBJ1-3; D is undetermined. V was pared by 5 bases and J by 4 bases, with 18 bases between. The CDR3 length is 16 residues. The germline V gene encodes CDR1 MNHNS and CDR2 SASEGT. The CDR3 DNA is TGTGCCAGCAGTCGCCAGGAGGTCGCGTCCGGAAACACCATATATTTT. Translation gives CASSRQEVASGNTIYF.

V usage is TRBV20-1 and J usage is TRBJ2-1, with unresolved D. The CDR3 is made up of 14 amino acids. The V and J ends lost 6 bases and 4 bases respectively, with 16 bases between them. In germline, CDR1 is DFQATT, CDR2 SNEGSKA (reference sequence). The CDR3 DNA follows: TGCAGTGCCCTTAAACCGGACCGGTACAATGAGCAGTTCTTC. This gives the protein CSALKPDRYNEQFF.

This clonotype was picked up many times. The chain employs TRBV12-3 or TRBV12-4 and TRBJ2-3; possibly TRBD2 for D (5 bases). V lost 5 bases and J lost 2, with 11 bases in between. This CDR3 is 14 amino acids long. CDR3 loop: CASSQDYNTDTQYF. CDR3 in DNA: TGTGCCAGCAGTCAAGACTATAACACAGATACGCAGTATTTT.

The chain is built from TRBV4-2 and TRBJ2-3; 8 bases map to TRBD2. There are 16 residues in the CDR3. With 2 bases clipped from V and 6 bases from J, the junction kept 10 bases outside the gene matches. Germline CDR1 reads LGHNA; CDR2 reads YNFKEQ. CDR3 region: CASSQSRTSPLDTQYF. In nucleotides, the CDR3 is TGTGCCAGCAGCCAAAGCCGGACTAGCCCGTTGGATACGCAGTATTTT.

This clonotype came up a few times. The V call is TRBV29-1, the J call TRBJ1-2; 10 bases map to TRBD1. CDR3 length: 12 amino acids. V shed 7 bases, J shed 4 bases, and the junction held 3 bases outside the gene matches. Germline CDR1 is SQVTM and CDR2 is ANQGSEA. CDR3 in amino acids: CSAGDRGYGYTF. Written as DNA, the CDR3 is TGCAGCGCAGGGGACAGGGGCTATGGCTACACCTTC.

There are a few counts of this clonotype. The V gene is TRBV7-4, the J gene TRBJ2-3; 8 nucleotides line up with TRBD2. Losses at the gene ends were 4 bases for V and 6 bases for J; bases not matched to a gene: 3. The germline V gene encodes CDR1 SGHVT and CDR2 SQSDAQ. The CDR3 length is 13 residues. The CDR3 DNA reads as TGTGCCAGCAGCTCAGCGGGGGTTGATACGCAGTATTTT. Its protein product is CASSSAGVDTQYF.

This sequence joins TRBV12-3 or TRBV12-4 and TRBJ1-1; tentatively, D is TRBD1 (6 bases). V lost 5 bases and J lost 0, with 16 bases in between. This CDR3 comprises 16 residues. The CDR3 DNA follows: TGTGCCAGCAGTCCGGAGACAGGTTCCTTGAACACTGAAGCTTTCTTT. Translation: CASSPETGSLNTEAFF.

J is TRBJ2-3 and V is TRBV6-2 or TRBV6-3; possible D gene TRBD2, 6 bases. Germline V lookup: CDR1 MNHEY, CDR2 SVGEGT. CDR3 length: 14 amino acids. V was shortened by 6 bases and J by 6 bases, with 16 bases between the two germline ends. The CDR3 loop reads CASRGQESGDTQYF. For the CDR3, the DNA is TGTGCCAGCAGGGGCCAAGAGAGCGGGGATACGCAGTATTTT.

This clonotype has a count of ten or more. CDR3 sequence: CASTVGGVNQPQHF. The CDR3 nucleotides read TGTGCCAGCACCGTCGGTGGAGTCAATCAGCCCCAGCATTTT. The J gene is TRBJ1-5, the V gene TRBV12-3 or TRBV12-4; D not certain. The V gene lost 7 bases and the J gene lost 3 bases, with 13 bases spanning the gap. The CDR3 totals 14 residues.

This chain joins TRBV7-9 and TRBJ1-5; D gene uncertain. Per the germline V gene, CDR1 is SEHNR and CDR2 is FQNEAQ (reference sequence). The V gene lost 5 bases and the J gene lost 6 bases, with 14 bases spanning the gap. This CDR3 is 14 amino acids long. CDR3 nucleotide sequence: TGTGCCAGCAGCCCCTCTTTTTCTCCTCAGCCCCAGCATTTT. This codes for CASSPSFSPQPQHF.

This clonotype has more than one count but fewer than ten. This chain links TRBV20-1 with TRBJ1-3; 8 nucleotides match TRBD1. CDR1 and CDR2 from the germline V gene are DFQATT and SNEGSKA (reference sequence). Unmatched junction bases numbered 2, after V lost 3 bases and J lost 1 base. The CDR3 totals 14 residues. CDR3 loop: CSARDRASGNTIYF. CDR3 nucleotide sequence: TGCAGTGCTAGGGACAGGGCGTCTGGAAACACCATATATTTT.